The 31 T cell receptor beta chains below were found in one sample sequenced in a study of T cell responses to AZD1222 COVID-19 vaccine. Clones were sequenced by immunoSEQ multiplex PCR, and TCRdb holds only the in-frame ones, with some missing. The sample consists of some 120,000 clones, roughly 93% of them appearing once. The specimen was peripheral blood, collected on day 0 of AZD1222 vaccination. The receptors were gathered from an adult in good health.

The J gene is TRBJ1-6, the V gene TRBV11-2; D is possibly TRBD1 (5 bases). The germline gives CDR1 SGHAT, CDR2 FQNNGV. The CDR3 length is 15 residues. V lost 2 bases and J 10 bases, leaving 15 bases between the germline ends. Here the CDR3 DNA reads TGTGCCAGCAGCTTATTTAGCAGCCGGGACTCACCCCTCCACTTT. Protein sequence: CASSLFSSRDSPLHF. The variable domain in full, with the rest retrieved from reference TRBV11-2 and TRBJ1-6, is EAGVAQSPRYKIIEKRQSVAFWCNPISGHATLYWYQQILGQGPKLLIQFQNNGVVDDSQLPKDRFSAERLKGVDSTLKIQPAKLEDSAVYLCASSLFSSRDSPLHFGNGTRLTVT.

The J gene is TRBJ2-3, the V gene TRBV7-3; D unresolved. The CDR3 sequence is 16 residues long. The germline V and J ends were trimmed by 2 bases and 0 bases, with 12 bases remaining between them. CDR1 is SGHTA, CDR2 FQGTGA, per germline. The CDR3 sequence is CASSLRFSGSTDTQYF. Here the CDR3 DNA reads TGTGCCAGCAGCTTACGGTTCTCCGGGAGCACAGATACGCAGTATTTT.

The chain joins TRBV28 to TRBJ1-6; the match to TRBD1 covers 9 bases. Germline CDR1 is MDHEN and CDR2 is SYDVKM. V shed 6 bases, J shed 16 bases, and the junction held 13 bases outside the gene matches. CDR3 length: 14 amino acids. CDR3 nucleotides: TGTGCCAGCAGGCGACAGGGACAGGGAGGTGCTCTCCACTTT. It yields the protein CASRRQGQGGALHF.

The chain has TRBV10-3 and TRBJ1-6; 8 nucleotides align to TRBD1. V trimming: 3 bases; J trimming: 10 bases; junction bases outside the gene matches: 8. CDR1 and CDR2 from the germline V gene are ENHRY and SYGVKD. This CDR3 is 15 amino acids long. Written as DNA, the CDR3 is TGTGCCATCAGTGATAGGGTGACAGGGGAATCACCCCTCCACTTT. Amino acids: CAISDRVTGESPLHF.

The chain has TRBV7-8 and TRBJ2-7, with 8 bases fitting TRBD1. Germline CDR1 reads SGHVS; CDR2 reads FQNEAQ. This CDR3 is 14 amino acids long. Trimming cost V 1 base and J 4 bases; bases outside gene matches: 3. This CDR3 is CASSLGTGSYEQYF. The DNA for the CDR3 is TGTGCCAGCAGCTTAGGGACAGGGTCGTACGAGCAGTACTTC.

The chain carries TRBV7-9 and TRBJ1-2; the D gene is possibly TRBD1 (6 bases). This CDR3 has 12 residues. Deletions cut 5 bases from V and 10 bases from J, with 14 bases between. Looked up from germline, CDR1 is SEHNR and CDR2 is FQNEAQ (reference sequence). CDR3 loop: CASSQGIFTYTF. DNA of the CDR3: TGTGCCAGCAGCCAGGGGATTTTCACCTACACCTTC.

This rearrangement joins TRBV6-5 to TRBJ1-6; D is unclear. This CDR3 is 13 amino acids long. CDR1 is MNHEY, CDR2 SVGAGI, per germline. The V end lost 8 bases, the J end lost 14 bases, and 19 bases lay between the germline ends. CDR3 region: CASRAGSLPSLHF. As DNA, the CDR3 is TGTGCCAGCCGGGCTGGCTCTCTTCCTTCCCTCCACTTT.

This rearrangement joins TRBV11-3 to TRBJ1-4; D gene unclear. The CDR3 has 17 amino acids. The germline gives CDR1 SGHNT, CDR2 YENEEA. The V gene lost 4 bases and the J gene lost 6 bases, with 21 bases spanning the gap. This CDR3 reads CASSSASRGPRDEKLFF. CDR3 nucleotides: TGTGCCAGCAGCTCGGCTTCCAGAGGACCGAGGGATGAAAAACTGTTTTTT.

V is TRBV7-2 and J is TRBJ1-1; D is unclear. There are 14 residues in the CDR3. The V end lost 5 bases, the J end lost 0 bases, and 10 bases lay between the germline ends. Germline V lookup: CDR1 SGHTA, CDR2 FQGNSA. CDR3 nucleotide sequence: TGTGCCAGCAGCCTCCTTCAACTGAACACTGAAGCTTTCTTT. It specifies CASSLLQLNTEAFF.

The CDR3 bases are TGTGCCAGCAAGATACAGGGGCCGAATGAAAAACTGTTTTTT. Translating it yields CASKIQGPNEKLFF. The chain joins TRBV6-5 to TRBJ1-4, with 7 bases that match TRBD1. The CDR3 covers 14 residues. Germline values: CDR1 MNHEY, CDR2 SVGAGI. V gave up 7 bases and J gave up 5 bases; unmatched junction bases: 7.

This CDR3 reads CAWSLQGHQPQHF. The CDR3 DNA reads TGTGCCTGGAGTCTACAGGGGCATCAGCCCCAGCATTTT. The rearrangement links TRBV30 to TRBJ1-5; the match to TRBD1 covers 7 bases. Germline V gene data show CDR1 as GTSNPN and CDR2 as SVGIG (reference sequence). Losses at the gene ends were 2 bases for V and 5 bases for J; bases not matched to a gene: 3. The CDR3 runs 13 residues.

This sequence joins TRBV10-3 and TRBJ2-3; D gene unclear. The V end was cut by 0 bases, the J end by 0 bases, with 7 bases between. In germline, CDR1 is ENHRY, CDR2 SYGVKD. CDR3 length equals 15 residues. CDR3 loop: CAISESETSTDTQYF. The CDR3 DNA reads TGTGCCATCAGTGAGTCTGAGACTAGCACAGATACGCAGTATTTT.

V usage is TRBV5-8 and J usage is TRBJ1-5, with unresolved D. The CDR3 length is 13 residues. Germline loops: CDR1 SGHTS, CDR2 YDEGEE. The germline V and J ends were trimmed by 0 bases and 5 bases, with 6 bases remaining between them. CDR3 in amino acids: CASSLDGYQPQHF. CDR3 coding DNA: TGTGCCAGCAGCTTGGACGGCTATCAGCCCCAGCATTTT.

The J gene is TRBJ1-1, the V gene TRBV12-3 or TRBV12-4, with 8 bases that match TRBD1. The CDR3 has 13 residues. J lost 11 bases, V lost 7 bases, and 12 bases had no gene match. The CDR3 loop reads CASTLDRVGYAFF. The CDR3 DNA reads as TGTGCCAGCACCCTGGACAGGGTTGGATACGCTTTCTTT.

This clone was counted a few times. This chain links TRBV6-5 with TRBJ2-2; 9 positions match TRBD2. The germline gives CDR1 MNHEY, CDR2 SVGAGI. V gave up 8 bases and J gave up 7 bases; unmatched junction bases: 8. The CDR3 consists of 14 residues. CDR3 nucleotides: TGTGCCAGCGGGGCGGGAGGGCTCAGCGGGGAGCTGTTTTTT. Protein: CASGAGGLSGELFF.

The rearrangement uses TRBV6-6 and TRBJ1-5; a possible D gene is TRBD1 (6 bases). This CDR3 is 15 amino acids long. Trimming stripped 3 bases from V and 6 bases from J, with 15 bases between. Germline values: CDR1 MNHNY, CDR2 SVGAGI (reference sequence). CDR3 protein: CASSYPSTGSQPQHF. CDR3 DNA sequence: TGTGCCAGCAGTTATCCTTCGACAGGCAGTCAGCCCCAGCATTTT.

The chain employs TRBV28 and TRBJ1-4; no clear D. Trimming cost V 6 bases and J 8 bases, with 10 bases left between them. The CDR3 runs 12 residues. Germline loops: CDR1 MDHEN, CDR2 SYDVKM. The CDR3 reads CASRLIGEKLFF. DNA of the CDR3: TGTGCCAGCAGGTTAATCGGGGAAAAACTGTTTTTT.

The chain combines TRBV5-6 with TRBJ2-2; no clear D. V was cut by 0 bases and J by 0 bases, with 9 bases left in between. This CDR3 contains 16 residues. CDR1 is SGHDT and CDR2 is YYEEEE in the germline V gene. CDR3 residues: CASSLGPAANTGELFF. CDR3 coding DNA: TGTGCCAGCAGCTTGGGGCCAGCTGCGAACACCGGGGAGCTGTTTTTT.

The rearrangement joins TRBV28 to TRBJ1-4, with D possibly matching TRBD1 (6 bases). CDR1 is MDHEN and CDR2 is SYDVKM in the germline V gene. With 7 bases removed from V and 4 bases from J, the gap between germline ends came to 16 bases. The CDR3 has 15 residues. The CDR3 DNA reads as TGTGCCAGCACCCCGGGGGGGCGAGGTAATGAAAAACTGTTTTTT. Its protein is CASTPGGRGNEKLFF. The full variable domain, its missing parts supplied by reference TRBV28 and TRBJ1-4, is DVKVTQSSRYLVKRTGEKVFLECVQDMDHENMFWYRQDPGLGLRLIYFSYDVKMKEKGDIPEGYSVSREKKERFSLILESASTNQTSMYLCASTPGGRGNEKLFFGSGTQLSVL.

This clone has a single count. The CDR3 protein is CASSPPSDPPYEQYF. The CDR3 DNA reads as TGTGCCAGCTCACCACCATCTGACCCCCCCTACGAGCAGTACTTC. V gene TRBV18 combines with J gene TRBJ2-7; the D is unclear. CDR1 KGHSH and CDR2 LQKENI come from the germline V gene. CDR3 length equals 15 residues. The V end was cut by 0 bases, the J end by 2 bases, with 11 bases between.

In the case of this clone: Other DNA sequences in this specimen translate into the identical CDR3. The chain has TRBV7-2 and TRBJ1-5, with TRBD1 as a possible D gene (5 bases). Trimming stripped 0 bases from V and 1 base from J, with 7 bases between. Germline CDR1 is SGHTA and CDR2 is FQGNSA. This CDR3 contains 15 residues. The chain's CDR3 is CASSLAPGSNQPQHF. The CDR3, as DNA: TGTGCCAGCAGCTTAGCCCCAGGGAGCAATCAGCCCCAGCATTTT.

This chain connects TRBV7-9 to TRBJ1-5; possibly TRBD1 for D (5 bases). V gave up 7 bases and J gave up 1 base, with 14 bases separating them. The CDR3 runs to 15 residues. Germline-derived CDR1 and CDR2 are SEHNR and FQNEAQ (reference sequence). CDR3 loop: CASTAGGSSNQPQHF. CDR3 nucleotide sequence: TGTGCCAGCACCGCGGGGGGGTCGAGCAATCAGCCCCAGCATTTT.

The CDR3: CASSSHLDRGLGNQPQHF. CDR3 sequence (DNA): TGTGCCAGCAGTTCCCATTTGGACAGGGGGCTCGGGAATCAGCCCCAGCATTTT. The chain is built from TRBV28 and TRBJ1-5; 11 nucleotides match TRBD1. Germline-derived CDR1 and CDR2 are MDHEN and SYDVKM. The CDR3 spans 18 residues. V lost 4 bases, J lost 4 bases, and 12 bases stayed unmatched.

The V call is TRBV24-1, the J call TRBJ2-5; 10 nucleotides align to TRBD2. This CDR3 is built from 15 residues. With V trimmed by 2 bases and J by 5 bases, 4 bases remained unmatched. Looked up from germline, CDR1 is KGHDR and CDR2 is SFDVKD. The chain's CDR3 is CATSDSSGSGETQYF. The CDR3 DNA sequence: TGTGCCACCAGTGATTCTAGCGGGAGCGGTGAGACCCAGTACTTC.

The chain links TRBV3-1 (or the pseudogene TRBV3-2) to TRBJ2-7, with D possibly matching TRBD2 (5 bases). This CDR3 spans 15 amino acids. The V gene lost 0 bases and the J gene lost 5 bases, with 14 bases spanning the gap. Germline CDR1 is LGHDT and CDR2 is YNNKEL (reference sequence). CDR3 amino acids: CASSQDPGVDNEQYF. The CDR3 region has the DNA TGTGCCAGCAGCCAAGATCCCGGGGTCGACAACGAGCAGTACTTC.

A word on this clone: Different DNA sequences within this sample yield the same CDR3. This chain uses TRBV19 with TRBJ1-1; D is possibly TRBD1 (6 bases). The CDR3 spans 15 residues. Trimming removed 3 bases at V and 1 base at J, with 12 bases between. Germline CDR1 is LNHDA and CDR2 is SQIVND (reference sequence). CDR3 protein: CASSIGGGPNTEAFF. CDR3 bases: TGTGCCAGTAGTATTGGGGGGGGCCCGAACACTGAAGCTTTCTTT.

The count of this clone is one. The chain links TRBV4-1 to TRBJ1-1; D uncertain. This CDR3 region has 14 residues. Germline V gene lookup returns CDR1 MGHRA and CDR2 YSYEKL. Trimming took off 4 bases at V and 5 bases at J, with 14 bases between the two ends. The DNA of the CDR3 is TGCGCCAGCAGCCCGGACCGTAGGAGGACTGAAGCTTTCTTT. It is translated as CASSPDRRRTEAFF.

V usage is TRBV19 and J usage is TRBJ2-2, with TRBD1 matching over 8 bases. With V trimmed by 7 bases and J by 4 bases, 5 bases remained unmatched. The CDR3 loop spans 14 amino acids. CDR1 and CDR2 from the germline V gene are LNHDA and SQIVND (reference sequence). Here the CDR3 reads CASNPTGVTGELFF. As DNA, the CDR3 is TGTGCCAGTAATCCGACAGGGGTCACCGGGGAGCTGTTTTTT.

This sequence joins TRBV10-3 and TRBJ2-7; 10 positions match TRBD1. Germline V CDR1 and CDR2: ENHRY, SYGVKD. V shed 4 bases and J 3 bases; nucleotides not matched to a gene: 3. The CDR3 is made up of 14 amino acids. The CDR3 protein is CAISVRDRGYEQYF. CDR3 coding DNA: TGTGCCATCAGTGTCCGGGACAGGGGCTACGAGCAGTACTTC.

The chain is built from TRBV7-9 and TRBJ1-2; tentative D call: TRBD1 (6 bases). Germline V gene lookup returns CDR1 SEHNR and CDR2 FQNEAQ (reference sequence). V dropped 4 bases and J dropped 0 bases, with 12 bases sitting between them. This CDR3 has 15 amino acids. Here the CDR3 reads CASSSTGIANYGYTF. Written as DNA, the CDR3 is TGTGCCAGCAGCTCAACAGGGATCGCTAACTATGGCTACACCTTC. The full variable domain, rest sourced from reference TRBV7-9 and TRBJ1-2, is DTGVSQNPRHKITKRGQNVTFRCDPISEHNRLYWYRQTLGQGPEFLTYFQNEAQLEKSRLLSDRFSAERPKGSFSTLEIQRTEQGDSAMYLCASSSTGIANYGYTFGSGTRLTVV.

This clone was picked up a small number of times. This chain uses TRBV2 with TRBJ1-6; D is possibly TRBD1 (5 bases). The CDR3 has 13 residues. CDR1 and CDR2 from the germline V gene are SNHLY and FYNNEI. Trimming took off 6 bases at V and 6 bases at J, with 9 bases between the two ends. The CDR3 loop is CASRRGTNSPLHF. The CDR3 DNA reads TGTGCCAGCAGGCGAGGGACTAATTCACCCCTCCACTTT.